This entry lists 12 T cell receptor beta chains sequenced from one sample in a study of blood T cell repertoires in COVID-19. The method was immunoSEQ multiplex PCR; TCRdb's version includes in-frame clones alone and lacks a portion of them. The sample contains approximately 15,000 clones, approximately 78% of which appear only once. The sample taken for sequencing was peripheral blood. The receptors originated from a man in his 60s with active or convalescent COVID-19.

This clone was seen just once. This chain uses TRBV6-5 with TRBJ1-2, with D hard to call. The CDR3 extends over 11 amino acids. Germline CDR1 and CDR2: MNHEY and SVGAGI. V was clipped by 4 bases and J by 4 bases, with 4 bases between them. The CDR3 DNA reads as TGTGCCAGCAGTTCCCTCTATGGCTACACCTTC. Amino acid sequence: CASSSLYGYTF.

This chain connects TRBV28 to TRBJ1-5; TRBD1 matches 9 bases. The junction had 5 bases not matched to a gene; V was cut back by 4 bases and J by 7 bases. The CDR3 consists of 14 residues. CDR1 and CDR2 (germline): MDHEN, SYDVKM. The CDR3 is CASSSGTGTQPQHF. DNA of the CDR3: TGTGCCAGCAGTTCGGGGACAGGGACGCAGCCCCAGCATTTT.

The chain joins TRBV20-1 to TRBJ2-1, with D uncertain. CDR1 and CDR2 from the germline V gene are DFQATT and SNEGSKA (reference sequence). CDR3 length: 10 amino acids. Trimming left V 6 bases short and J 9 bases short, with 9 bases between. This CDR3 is CSAVSTEQFF. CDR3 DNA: TGCAGTGCCGTGAGTACTGAGCAGTTCTTC.

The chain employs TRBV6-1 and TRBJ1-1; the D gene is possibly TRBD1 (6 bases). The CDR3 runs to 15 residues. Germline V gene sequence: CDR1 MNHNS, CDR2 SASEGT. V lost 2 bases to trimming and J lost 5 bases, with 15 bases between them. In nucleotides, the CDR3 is TGTGCCAGCAGTGAAAAGGGAACAGGGTGGACTGAAGCTTTCTTT. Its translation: CASSEKGTGWTEAFF.

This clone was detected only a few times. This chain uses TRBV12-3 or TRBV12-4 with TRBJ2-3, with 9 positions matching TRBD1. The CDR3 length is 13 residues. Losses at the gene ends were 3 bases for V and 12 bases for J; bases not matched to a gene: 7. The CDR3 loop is CASSLDTGGYQYF. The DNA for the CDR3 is TGTGCCAGCAGTTTGGATACAGGGGGCTACCAGTATTTT.

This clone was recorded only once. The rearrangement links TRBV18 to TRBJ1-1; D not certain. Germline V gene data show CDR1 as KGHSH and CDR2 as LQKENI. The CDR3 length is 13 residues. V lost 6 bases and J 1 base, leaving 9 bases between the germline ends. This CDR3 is CASSQHKNTEAFF. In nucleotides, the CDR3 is TGTGCCAGCTCCCAACATAAGAACACTGAAGCTTTCTTT.

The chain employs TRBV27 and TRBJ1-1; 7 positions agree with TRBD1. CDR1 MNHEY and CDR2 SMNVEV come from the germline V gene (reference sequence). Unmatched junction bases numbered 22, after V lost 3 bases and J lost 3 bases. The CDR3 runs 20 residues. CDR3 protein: CASSLGNRQGRLLSHTEAFF. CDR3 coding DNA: TGTGCCAGCAGTTTGGGAAACCGACAGGGAAGATTACTCTCCCACACTGAAGCTTTCTTT.

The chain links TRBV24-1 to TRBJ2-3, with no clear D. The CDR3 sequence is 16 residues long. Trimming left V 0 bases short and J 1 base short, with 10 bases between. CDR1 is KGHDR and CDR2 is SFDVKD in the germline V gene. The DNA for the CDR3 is TGTGCCACCAGTGATTTGCAATTTGCGGGCACAGATACGCAGTATTTT. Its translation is CATSDLQFAGTDTQYF.

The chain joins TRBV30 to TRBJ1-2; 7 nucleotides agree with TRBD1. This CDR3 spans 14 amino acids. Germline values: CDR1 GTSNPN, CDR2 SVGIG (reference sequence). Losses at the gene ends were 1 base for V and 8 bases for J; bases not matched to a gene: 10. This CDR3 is CAWSALTGPRGYTF. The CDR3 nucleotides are TGTGCCTGGAGTGCCCTGACAGGGCCCCGGGGCTACACCTTC.

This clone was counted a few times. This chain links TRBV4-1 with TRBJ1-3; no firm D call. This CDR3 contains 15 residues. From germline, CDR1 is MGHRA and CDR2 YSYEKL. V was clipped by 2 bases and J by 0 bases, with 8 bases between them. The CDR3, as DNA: TGCGCCAGCAGCCAACTCGGGATCTCTGGAAACACCATATATTTT. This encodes CASSQLGISGNTIYF.

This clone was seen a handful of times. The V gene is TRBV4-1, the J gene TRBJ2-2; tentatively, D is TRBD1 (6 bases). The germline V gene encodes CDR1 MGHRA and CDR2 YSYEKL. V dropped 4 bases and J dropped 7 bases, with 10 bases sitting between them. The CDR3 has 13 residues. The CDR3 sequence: CASSLGTYGELFF. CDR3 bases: TGCGCCAGCAGCCTGGGGACATACGGGGAGCTGTTTTTT.

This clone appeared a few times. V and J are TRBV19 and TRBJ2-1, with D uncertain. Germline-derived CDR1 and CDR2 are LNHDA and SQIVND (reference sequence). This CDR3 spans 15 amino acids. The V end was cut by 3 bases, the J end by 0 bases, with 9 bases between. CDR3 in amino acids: CASSMAASSYNEQFF. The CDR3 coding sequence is TGTGCCAGTAGTATGGCGGCGAGCTCCTACAATGAGCAGTTCTTC. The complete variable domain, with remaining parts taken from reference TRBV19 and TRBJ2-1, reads DGGITQSPKYLFRKEGQNVTLSCEQNLNHDAMYWYRQDPGQGLRLIYYSQIVNDFQKGDIAEGYSVSREKKESFPLTVTSAQKNPTAFYLCASSMAASSYNEQFFGPGTRLTVL.